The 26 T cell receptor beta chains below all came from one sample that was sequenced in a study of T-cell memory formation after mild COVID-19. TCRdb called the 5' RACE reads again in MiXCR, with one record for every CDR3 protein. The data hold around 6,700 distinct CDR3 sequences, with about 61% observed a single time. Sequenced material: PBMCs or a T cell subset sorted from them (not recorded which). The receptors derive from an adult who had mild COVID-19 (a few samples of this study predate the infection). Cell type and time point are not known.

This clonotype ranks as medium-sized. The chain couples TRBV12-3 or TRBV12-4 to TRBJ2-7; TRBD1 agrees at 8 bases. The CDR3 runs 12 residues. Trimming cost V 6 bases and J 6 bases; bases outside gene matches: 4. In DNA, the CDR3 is TGTGCCAGCAGCGCGACAGGGGCCGAGCAGTACGTC. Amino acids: CASSATGAEQYV.

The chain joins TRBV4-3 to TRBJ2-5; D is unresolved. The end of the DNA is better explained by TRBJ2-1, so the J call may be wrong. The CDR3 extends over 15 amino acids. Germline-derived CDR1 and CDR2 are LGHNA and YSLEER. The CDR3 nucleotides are TGCGCCAGCAGCCAAGACGGAAGCTCCTACAATGAGCAGTTCTTC. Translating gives CASSQDGSSYNEQFF.

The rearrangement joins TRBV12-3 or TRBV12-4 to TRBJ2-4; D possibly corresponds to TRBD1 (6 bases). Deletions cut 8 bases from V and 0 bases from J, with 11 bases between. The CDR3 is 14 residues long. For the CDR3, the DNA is TGTGCCAGCTTAATCAGGGGAGCCAAAAACATTCAGTACTTC. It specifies CASLIRGAKNIQYF.

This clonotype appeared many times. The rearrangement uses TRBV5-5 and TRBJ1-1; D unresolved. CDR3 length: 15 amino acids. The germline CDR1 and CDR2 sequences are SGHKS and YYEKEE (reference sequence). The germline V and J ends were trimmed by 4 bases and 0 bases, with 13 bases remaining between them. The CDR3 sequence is CASSLRLVMNTEAFF. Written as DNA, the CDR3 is TGTGCCAGCAGCCTTCGACTGGTGATGAACACTGAAGCTTTCTTT.

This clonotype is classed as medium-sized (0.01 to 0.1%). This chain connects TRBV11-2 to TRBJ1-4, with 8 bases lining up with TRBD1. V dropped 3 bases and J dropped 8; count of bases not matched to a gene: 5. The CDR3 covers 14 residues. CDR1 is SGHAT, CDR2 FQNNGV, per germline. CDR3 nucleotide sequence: TGTGCCAGCAGCTTGGGCAGGGGGCGCGAAAAACTGTTTTTT. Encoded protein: CASSLGRGREKLFF.

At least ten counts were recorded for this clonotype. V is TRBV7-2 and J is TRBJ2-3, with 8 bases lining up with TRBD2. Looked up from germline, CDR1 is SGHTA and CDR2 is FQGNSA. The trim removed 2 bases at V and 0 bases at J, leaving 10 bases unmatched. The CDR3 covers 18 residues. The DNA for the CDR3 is TGTGCCAGCAGCTTAAGGGGGGCGGGGGGACCTAGCACAGATACGCAGTATTTT. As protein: CASSLRGAGGPSTDTQYF.

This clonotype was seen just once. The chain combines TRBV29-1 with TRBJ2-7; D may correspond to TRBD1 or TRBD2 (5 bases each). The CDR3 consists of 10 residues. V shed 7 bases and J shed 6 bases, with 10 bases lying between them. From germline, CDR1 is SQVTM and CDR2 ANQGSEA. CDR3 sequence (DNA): TGCAGCGGGGGGACGGGCGAGCAGTACGTC. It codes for CSGGTGEQYV.

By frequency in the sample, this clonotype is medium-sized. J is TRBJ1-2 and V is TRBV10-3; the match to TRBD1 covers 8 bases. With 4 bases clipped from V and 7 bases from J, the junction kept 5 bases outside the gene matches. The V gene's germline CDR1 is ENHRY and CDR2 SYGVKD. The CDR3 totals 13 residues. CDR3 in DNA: TGTGCCATCAGTGGAGGCAGGGGGCTTGGCTACACCTTC. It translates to CAISGGRGLGYTF.

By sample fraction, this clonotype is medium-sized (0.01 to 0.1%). As DNA, the CDR3 is TGCGCCAGCAGCAGAGGACAGGGGTCACACACCATATATTTT. It is translated as CASSRGQGSHTIYF. The chain recombines TRBV5-1 with TRBJ1-3, with 9 bases matching TRBD1. Germline-derived CDR1 and CDR2 are SGHRS and YFSETQ. J was trimmed by 8 bases and V by 4 bases; bases with no gene match: 7. The CDR3 covers 14 residues.

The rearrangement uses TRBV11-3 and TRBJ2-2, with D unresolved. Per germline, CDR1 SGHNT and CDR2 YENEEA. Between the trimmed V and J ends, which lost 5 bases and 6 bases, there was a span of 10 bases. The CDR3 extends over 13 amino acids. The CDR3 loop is CASSPNRAGELFF. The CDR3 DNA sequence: TGTGCCAGCAGCCCAAACCGAGCCGGGGAGCTGTTTTTT.

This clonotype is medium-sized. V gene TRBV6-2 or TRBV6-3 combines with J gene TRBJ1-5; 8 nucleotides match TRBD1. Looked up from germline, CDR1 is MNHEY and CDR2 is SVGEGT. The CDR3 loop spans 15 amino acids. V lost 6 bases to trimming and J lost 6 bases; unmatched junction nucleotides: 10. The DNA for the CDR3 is TGTGCCAGCAGGCCGGACAGGGCCCGCGTTCAGCCCCAGCATTTT. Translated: CASRPDRARVQPQHF.

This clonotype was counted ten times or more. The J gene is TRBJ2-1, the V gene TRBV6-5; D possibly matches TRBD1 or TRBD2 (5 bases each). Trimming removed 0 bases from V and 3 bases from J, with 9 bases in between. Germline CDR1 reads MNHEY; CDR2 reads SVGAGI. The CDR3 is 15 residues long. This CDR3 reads CASSYSRGYYNEQFF. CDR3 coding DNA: TGTGCCAGCAGTTACTCGAGGGGATACTACAATGAGCAGTTCTTC.

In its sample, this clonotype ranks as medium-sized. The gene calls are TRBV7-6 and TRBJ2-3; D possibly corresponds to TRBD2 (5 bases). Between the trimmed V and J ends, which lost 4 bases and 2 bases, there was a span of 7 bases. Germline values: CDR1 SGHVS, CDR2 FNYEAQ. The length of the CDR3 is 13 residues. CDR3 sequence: CASSWELTDTQYF. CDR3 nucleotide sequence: TGTGCCAGCAGCTGGGAGCTCACAGATACGCAGTATTTT.

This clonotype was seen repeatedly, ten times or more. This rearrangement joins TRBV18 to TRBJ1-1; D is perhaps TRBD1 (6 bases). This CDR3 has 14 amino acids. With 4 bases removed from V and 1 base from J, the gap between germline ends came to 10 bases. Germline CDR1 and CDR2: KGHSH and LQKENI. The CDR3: CASSQGEGNTEAFF. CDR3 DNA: TGTGCCAGCTCACAGGGGGAGGGGAACACTGAAGCTTTCTTT.

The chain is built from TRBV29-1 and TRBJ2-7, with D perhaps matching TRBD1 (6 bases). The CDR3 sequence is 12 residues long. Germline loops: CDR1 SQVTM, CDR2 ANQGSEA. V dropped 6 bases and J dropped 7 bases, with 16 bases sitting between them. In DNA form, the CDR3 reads TGCAGCGTCTACTTGGACAGTTTAGAGCAGTACTTC. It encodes CSVYLDSLEQYF.

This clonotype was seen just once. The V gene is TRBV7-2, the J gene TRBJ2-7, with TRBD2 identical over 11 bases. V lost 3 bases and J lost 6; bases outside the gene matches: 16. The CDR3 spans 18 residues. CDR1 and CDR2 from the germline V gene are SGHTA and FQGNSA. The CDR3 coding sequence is TGTGCCAGCAGCTTTTCTGGGACTAGCGGTTTTGGTATCTCCGAGCAGTACTTC. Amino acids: CASSFSGTSGFGISEQYF.

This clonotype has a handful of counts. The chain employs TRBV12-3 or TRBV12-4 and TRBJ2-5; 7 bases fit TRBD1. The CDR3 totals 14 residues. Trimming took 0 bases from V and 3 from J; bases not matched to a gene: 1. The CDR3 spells CASSLADRKETQYF. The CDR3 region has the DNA TGTGCCAGCAGTTTAGCGGACAGGAAAGAGACCCAGTACTTC.

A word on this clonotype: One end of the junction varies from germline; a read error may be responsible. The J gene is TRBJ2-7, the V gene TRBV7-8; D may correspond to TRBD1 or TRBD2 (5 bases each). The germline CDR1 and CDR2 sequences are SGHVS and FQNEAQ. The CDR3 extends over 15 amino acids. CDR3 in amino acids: CASNLAGTVRDEQYF. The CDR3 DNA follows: TGTGCCAGCAACTTAGCAGGGACGGTTAGAGACGAGCAGTACTTC.

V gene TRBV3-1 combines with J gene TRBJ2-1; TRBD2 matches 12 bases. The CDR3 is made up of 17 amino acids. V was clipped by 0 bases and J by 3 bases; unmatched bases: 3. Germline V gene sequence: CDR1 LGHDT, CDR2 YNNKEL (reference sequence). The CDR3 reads CASSQDQLAGGYNEQFF. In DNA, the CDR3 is TGTGCCAGCAGCCAAGATCAACTAGCGGGAGGCTACAATGAGCAGTTCTTC.

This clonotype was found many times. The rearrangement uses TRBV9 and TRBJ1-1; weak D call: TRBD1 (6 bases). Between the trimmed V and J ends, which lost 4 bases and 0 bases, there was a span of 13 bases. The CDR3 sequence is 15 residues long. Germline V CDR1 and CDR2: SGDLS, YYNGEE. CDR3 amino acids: CASSQGQLLNTEAFF. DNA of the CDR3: TGTGCCAGCAGCCAGGGGCAGCTCCTGAACACTGAAGCTTTCTTT.

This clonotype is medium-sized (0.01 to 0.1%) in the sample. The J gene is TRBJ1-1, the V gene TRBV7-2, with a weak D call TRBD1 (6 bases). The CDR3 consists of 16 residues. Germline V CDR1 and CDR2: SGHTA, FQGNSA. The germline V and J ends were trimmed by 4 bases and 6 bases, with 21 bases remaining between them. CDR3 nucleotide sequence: TGTGCCAGCAGCTCCCCCGAGACAGGCTGGGGGTCTGAAGCTTTCTTT. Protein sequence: CASSSPETGWGSEAFF.

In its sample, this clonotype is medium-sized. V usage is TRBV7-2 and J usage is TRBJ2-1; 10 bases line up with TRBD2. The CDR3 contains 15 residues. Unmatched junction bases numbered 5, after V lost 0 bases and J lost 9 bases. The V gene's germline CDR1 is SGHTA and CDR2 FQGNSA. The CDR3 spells CASSLAGLAGAEQFF. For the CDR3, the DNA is TGTGCCAGCAGCTTAGCCGGGCTAGCGGGGGCTGAGCAGTTCTTC.

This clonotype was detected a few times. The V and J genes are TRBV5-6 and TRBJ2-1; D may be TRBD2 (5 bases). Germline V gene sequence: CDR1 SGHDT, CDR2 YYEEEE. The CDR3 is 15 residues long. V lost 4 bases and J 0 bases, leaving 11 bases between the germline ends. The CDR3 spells CASSPGGSSYNEQFF. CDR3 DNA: TGTGCCAGCAGCCCGGGTGGGAGCTCCTACAATGAGCAGTTCTTC.

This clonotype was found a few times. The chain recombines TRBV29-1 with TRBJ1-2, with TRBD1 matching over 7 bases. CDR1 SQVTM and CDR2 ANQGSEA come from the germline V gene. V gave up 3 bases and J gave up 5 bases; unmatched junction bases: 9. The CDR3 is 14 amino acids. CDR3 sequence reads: CSVEGTDLLYGYTF. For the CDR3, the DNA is TGCAGCGTTGAGGGGACAGACCTCTTATATGGCTACACCTTC.

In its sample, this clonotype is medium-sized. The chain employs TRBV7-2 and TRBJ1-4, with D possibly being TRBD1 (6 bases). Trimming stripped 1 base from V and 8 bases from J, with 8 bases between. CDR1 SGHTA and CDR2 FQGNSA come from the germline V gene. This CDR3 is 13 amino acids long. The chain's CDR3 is CASSLVGGEKLFF. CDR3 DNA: TGTGCCAGCAGCTTAGTTGGGGGCGAAAAACTGTTTTTT.

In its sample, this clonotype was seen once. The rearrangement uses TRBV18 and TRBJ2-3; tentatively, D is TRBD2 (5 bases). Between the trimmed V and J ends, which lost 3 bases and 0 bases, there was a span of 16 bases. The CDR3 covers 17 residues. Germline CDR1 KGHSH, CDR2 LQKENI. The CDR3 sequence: CASSPWRRGSSTDTQYF. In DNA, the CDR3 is TGTGCCAGCTCACCCTGGAGGCGCGGGTCTAGCACAGATACGCAGTATTTT.